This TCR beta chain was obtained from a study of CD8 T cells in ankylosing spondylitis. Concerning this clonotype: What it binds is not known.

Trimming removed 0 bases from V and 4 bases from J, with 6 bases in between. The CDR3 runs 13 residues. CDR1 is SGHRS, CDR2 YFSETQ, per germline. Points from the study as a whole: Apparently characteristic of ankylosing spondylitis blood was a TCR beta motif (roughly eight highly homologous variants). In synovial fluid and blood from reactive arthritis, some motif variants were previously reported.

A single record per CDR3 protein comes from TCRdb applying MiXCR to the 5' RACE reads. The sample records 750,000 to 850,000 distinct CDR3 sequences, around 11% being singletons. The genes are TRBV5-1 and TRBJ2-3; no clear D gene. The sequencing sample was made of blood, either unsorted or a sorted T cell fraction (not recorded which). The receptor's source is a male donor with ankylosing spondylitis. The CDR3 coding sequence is TGCGCCAGCAGCTTGGCACAACCAGATACGCAGTATTTT. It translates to CASSLAQPDTQYF. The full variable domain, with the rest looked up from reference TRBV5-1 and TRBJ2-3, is KAGVTQTPRYLIKTRGQQVTLSCSPISGHRSVSWYQQTPGQGLQFLFEYFSETQRNKGNFPGRFSGRQFSNSRSEMNVSTLELGDSALYLCASSLAQPDTQYFGPGTRLTVL.